The sequence of this TCR beta chain was determined in a study of cytomegalovirus exposure and HLA in healthy donors. Deletions cut 1 base from V and 5 bases from J, with 16 bases between. The CDR3 is made up of 15 amino acids. Germline CDR1 reads SGHRS; CDR2 reads YFSETQ. In the PCR, 60 Vbeta and 13 Jbeta primers were used. Generated by immunoSEQ multiplex PCR, the TCRdb table keeps only in-frame clones and is missing some. The sample has about 150,000 clones, 75% seen once; the top ten hold 1.3% to 1.5%. Material for sequencing was PBMCs. This chain links TRBV5-1 with TRBJ2-7; possible D gene TRBD2, 6 bases. This TCR was sampled from a man aged 18 to 30 in good health and CMV-seronegative. The CDR3: CASSLKREQGHEQYF. CDR3 nucleotides: TGCGCCAGCAGCTTGAAACGGGAGCAGGGCCACGAGCAGTACTTC.